These 28 T cell receptor beta chains were all obtained from the same sample, sequenced in a study of T-cell memory formation after mild COVID-19. TCRdb redid the calling of the 5' RACE reads with MiXCR, one entry per CDR3 protein. The sample consists of about 470,000 distinct CDR3 sequences, about 18% of them appearing once. Sequencing was performed on PBMCs or a T cell subset sorted from them (not recorded which). These receptors were collected from an adult woman who had mild COVID-19 (a few samples of this study predate the infection). Cell type and time point are not known.

This chain joins TRBV14 and TRBJ1-4, with TRBD1 identical over 10 bases. Germline assignment: CDR1 SGHDN and CDR2 FVKESK. The CDR3 runs to 15 residues. J was trimmed by 12 bases and V by 5 bases; bases with no gene match: 12. The CDR3 DNA reads TGTGCCAGCAGCGCCCGGGACAGGGGTAGGATTGAACTGTTTTTT. As protein: CASSARDRGRIELFF.

Notes on this clonotype: A much larger clone lies one base from this, so it may be a read error. The chain is built from TRBV24-1 and TRBJ2-3, with D uncertain. The CDR3 has 13 amino acids. V shed 7 bases and J shed 0 bases, with 7 bases lying between them. Germline V gives CDR1 KGHDR, CDR2 SFDVKD. CDR3 sequence: CATSPTSTDTQYF. CDR3 coding DNA: TGTGCCACCAGCCCCACTAGCACAGATACGCAGTATTTT.

There are a few counts of this clonotype. The gene calls are TRBV29-1 and TRBJ2-3, with D perhaps matching TRBD2 (7 bases). The CDR3 totals 17 residues. Germline CDR1 and CDR2: SQVTM and ANQGSEA. The V and J ends lost 0 bases and 4 bases respectively, with 20 bases between them. The CDR3: CSVEDGGTYGQPDTQYF. CDR3 coding DNA: TGCAGCGTTGAAGACGGGGGGACATACGGACAGCCAGATACGCAGTATTTT.

This clonotype occurred a few times. J is TRBJ2-1 and V is TRBV25-1, with a tentative D call TRBD2 (6 bases). Germline-derived CDR1 and CDR2 are MGHDK and SYGVNS. This CDR3 has 17 residues. Trimming removed 3 bases from V and 7 bases from J, with 22 bases in between. DNA of the CDR3: TGTGCCAGCAGTGATCCCTTTCCGGGAGAGGGCTGGAATGAGCAGTTCTTC. Translation: CASSDPFPGEGWNEQFF.

CDR3 coding DNA: TGTGCCAGCAGTTTATGGGCGGGAGAGCAAGAGACCCAGTACTTC. Residues: CASSLWAGEQETQYF. The rearrangement uses TRBV12-3 or TRBV12-4 and TRBJ2-5, with 7 bases that match TRBD2. The CDR3 extends over 15 amino acids. The J segment lost 2 bases and the V segment lost 2 bases, leaving 5 bases of the junction unmatched.

This chain uses TRBV29-1 with TRBJ1-1; D is ambiguous. The length of the CDR3 is 13 residues. Trimming removed 7 bases at V and 0 bases at J, with 12 bases between. The germline CDR1 and CDR2 sequences are SQVTM and ANQGSEA. CDR3 DNA: TGCAGCGCGCTGGGTGGGGTGAACACTGAAGCTTTCTTT. Its translation is CSALGGVNTEAFF.

In its sample, this clonotype was seen a few times. The rearrangement joins TRBV7-8 to TRBJ2-7; 7 nucleotides align to TRBD2. Per the germline V gene, CDR1 is SGHVS and CDR2 is FQNEAQ. V lost 4 bases to trimming and J lost 4 bases; unmatched junction nucleotides: 10. This CDR3 region has 15 residues. The CDR3 coding sequence is TGTGCCAGCAGCTCCCCGGGCGGGAGACCATACGAGCAGTACTTC. It specifies CASSSPGGRPYEQYF.

The chain recombines TRBV4-1 with TRBJ2-7; 8 nucleotides align to TRBD1. The J segment lost 5 bases and the V segment lost 1 base, leaving 4 bases of the junction unmatched. The germline V gene has CDR1 MGHRA and CDR2 YSYEKL. The CDR3 has 14 amino acids. The CDR3 DNA reads as TGCGCCAGCAGCCAAGGGCCAGGGGGCCACGAGCAGTACTTC. Translation gives CASSQGPGGHEQYF.

In its sample, this clonotype was seen many times. This chain uses TRBV7-3 with TRBJ2-2; D perhaps matches TRBD1 (6 bases). Germline assignment: CDR1 SGHTA and CDR2 FQGTGA. There are 14 residues in the CDR3. V gave up 3 bases and J gave up 3 bases, with 8 bases separating them. The CDR3 is CASSLDSDTGELFF. As DNA, the CDR3 is TGTGCCAGCAGCTTGGACAGTGACACCGGGGAGCTGTTTTTT.

The chain uses TRBV12-3 or TRBV12-4 and TRBJ2-1; unclear D gene. V gave up 6 bases and J gave up 6 bases, with 12 bases separating them. CDR3 length equals 13 residues. CDR3 sequence reads: CASSSLRRNEQFF. The CDR3 DNA reads TGTGCCAGCAGCTCCCTAAGGCGCAATGAGCAGTTCTTC.

There are a few counts of this clonotype. This sequence joins TRBV5-1 and TRBJ1-2, with 10 bases aligning to TRBD1. V lost 3 bases to trimming and J lost 7 bases; unmatched junction nucleotides: 3. There are 13 residues in the CDR3. Per the germline V gene, CDR1 is SGHRS and CDR2 is YFSETQ. The CDR3 loop reads CASSSGQGTGYTF. The CDR3 DNA reads TGCGCCAGCAGCTCGGGACAGGGGACTGGCTACACCTTC.

This clonotype was observed a few times. The gene calls are TRBV30 and TRBJ2-1; D call uncertain. The CDR3 length is 15 residues. Trimming removed 3 bases from V and 0 bases from J, with 12 bases in between. From germline, CDR1 is GTSNPN and CDR2 SVGIG (reference sequence). The CDR3 sequence is CAWRPPIGSYNEQFF. The DNA of the CDR3 is TGTGCCTGGAGACCCCCGATCGGCTCCTACAATGAGCAGTTCTTC.

This chain uses TRBV7-3 with TRBJ2-7, with D perhaps matching TRBD1 (6 bases). The CDR3 consists of 12 residues. Trimming took 2 bases from V and 7 from J, leaving 9 bases between them. Per the germline V gene, CDR1 is SGHTA and CDR2 is FQGTGA. The CDR3 nucleotides read TGTGCCAGCAGCTTACGGGACAAGGAGCAGTACTTC. It specifies CASSLRDKEQYF.

Points on this clonotype: Just one base apart from a much larger clone, this may be a read error. The chain couples TRBV14 to TRBJ2-7; the D gene is possibly TRBD1 (6 bases). Germline values: CDR1 SGHDN, CDR2 FVKESK. This CDR3 is built from 12 residues. V lost 6 bases to trimming and J lost 3 bases, with 9 bases between them. Here the CDR3 DNA reads TGTGCCAGCAGTACACAGGGCTACGAGCAGTACTTC. It codes for CASSTQGYEQYF.

This chain connects TRBV24-1 to TRBJ1-2; D gene unclear. The CDR3 spans 13 residues. Germline V gene sequence: CDR1 KGHDR, CDR2 SFDVKD. V was pared by 5 bases and J by 4 bases, with 10 bases between. The CDR3 DNA reads TGTGCCACCAGTGGAGGATCAGTCTATGGCTACACCTTC. Amino acid sequence: CATSGGSVYGYTF.

This clonotype was recorded a few times. The chain joins TRBV20-1 to TRBJ2-7; possible D gene TRBD1, 5 bases. CDR1 and CDR2 (germline): DFQATT, SNEGSKA (reference sequence). This CDR3 is built from 17 residues. The V end lost 0 bases, the J end lost 2 bases, and 20 bases lay between the germline ends. The CDR3 nucleotides read TGCAGTGCTAGAGACACACACACGGTAGGGGAACCCTACGAGCAGTACTTC. Its translation is CSARDTHTVGEPYEQYF.

Concerning this clonotype: One end of the junction varies from germline; a read error may be responsible. The chain joins TRBV2 to TRBJ2-7; the match to TRBD1 covers 7 bases. The germline CDR1 and CDR2 sequences are SNHLY and FYNNEI. CDR3 length: 10 residues. The CDR3 DNA is TGTGCCAGCAGTGACTCCGGGACAGCCTTC. Its protein product is CASSDSGTAF.

This clonotype has a handful of counts. The J gene is TRBJ2-7, the V gene TRBV19, with a tentative D call TRBD2 (6 bases). CDR3 size: 14 residues. With 3 bases removed from V and 4 bases from J, the gap between germline ends came to 13 bases. Per the germline V gene, CDR1 is LNHDA and CDR2 is SQIVND (reference sequence). CDR3 region: CASSMEGLLYEQYF. CDR3 sequence (DNA): TGTGCCAGTAGTATGGAGGGTCTCTTGTACGAGCAGTACTTC.

This clonotype was counted a few times. The gene calls are TRBV5-5 and TRBJ1-6; D possibly corresponds to TRBD1 (5 bases). Germline loops: CDR1 SGHKS, CDR2 YYEKEE (reference sequence). The CDR3 loop spans 16 amino acids. V was trimmed by 5 bases and J by 1 base, leaving 13 bases between them. CDR3 protein: CASSPRDPSYNSPLHF. The CDR3 nucleotides are TGTGCCAGCAGTCCCCGGGACCCTTCCTATAATTCACCCCTCCACTTT. Together with reference TRBV5-5 and TRBJ1-6, the CDR3 gives the full variable domain: DAGVTQSPTHLIKTRGQQVTLRCSPISGHKSVSWYQQVLGQGPQFIFQYYEKEERGRGNFPDRFSARQFPNYSSELNVNALLLGDSALYLCASSPRDPSYNSPLHFGNGTRLTVT.

This clonotype was picked up a small number of times. The genes are TRBV7-9 and TRBJ2-1; unclear D gene. This CDR3 is 12 amino acids long. Looked up from germline, CDR1 is SEHNR and CDR2 is FQNEAQ (reference sequence). The ends were cut back, 2 bases at V and 9 bases at J, with 8 bases in the middle. The CDR3 bases are TGTGCCAGCAGCTTATTTGGGCTTGAGCAGTTCTTC. It yields the protein CASSLFGLEQFF.

The chain links TRBV29-1 to TRBJ1-1; D call uncertain. Germline assignment: CDR1 SQVTM and CDR2 ANQGSEA. This CDR3 has 12 amino acids. The V end was cut by 7 bases, the J end by 1 base, with 10 bases between. The CDR3 loop is CSAAHRNTEAFF. Here the CDR3 DNA reads TGCAGCGCCGCACACAGGAACACTGAAGCTTTCTTT.

The rearrangement uses TRBV30 and TRBJ1-1; the match to TRBD1 covers 12 bases. Germline V gives CDR1 GTSNPN, CDR2 SVGIG (reference sequence). Losses at the gene ends were 5 bases for V and 8 bases for J; bases not matched to a gene: 3. This CDR3 has 12 amino acids. In DNA, the CDR3 is TGTGCCTGGGGGGGACAGGGGGCAGAAGCTTTCTTT. Translated: CAWGGQGAEAFF.

V usage is TRBV10-3 and J usage is TRBJ1-3; a possible D gene is TRBD1 (6 bases). In germline, CDR1 is ENHRY, CDR2 SYGVKD. The CDR3 has 13 residues. The V gene lost 6 bases and the J gene lost 2 bases, with 8 bases spanning the gap. CDR3 sequence: CAISPGAGNTIYF. In nucleotides, the CDR3 is TGTGCCATCAGCCCAGGGGCTGGAAACACCATATATTTT.

The genes are TRBV20-1 and TRBJ2-2, with D perhaps TRBD1 or TRBD2 (5 bases each). CDR3 length: 14 residues. The V end lost 2 bases, the J end lost 4 bases, and 11 bases lay between the germline ends. Germline loops: CDR1 DFQATT, CDR2 SNEGSKA (reference sequence). As DNA, the CDR3 is TGCAGTGCTAGAACCTGGGACCCCACCGGGGAGCTGTTTTTT. Its translation is CSARTWDPTGELFF.

This clonotype has a count of ten or more. The chain couples TRBV5-1 to TRBJ2-2; perhaps TRBD1 as D (6 bases). Germline loops: CDR1 SGHRS, CDR2 YFSETQ. The V gene lost 1 base and the J gene lost 2 bases, with 9 bases spanning the gap. The CDR3 is made up of 15 amino acids. The CDR3 is CASSLRTDNTGELFF. The DNA of the CDR3 is TGCGCCAGCAGCTTGCGGACAGATAACACCGGGGAGCTGTTTTTT.

J is TRBJ1-1 and V is TRBV5-1, with D perhaps matching TRBD1 (6 bases). The CDR3 sequence is 14 residues long. Between the trimmed V and J ends, which lost 7 bases and 1 base, there was a span of 14 bases. Germline V gene lookup returns CDR1 SGHRS and CDR2 YFSETQ. The CDR3 nucleotides read TGCGCCAGCCGCTCGGGACAACCGAACACTGAAGCTTTCTTT. This gives the protein CASRSGQPNTEAFF. Based on the CDR3 plus reference TRBV5-1 and TRBJ1-1, the full variable domain is KAGVTQTPRYLIKTRGQQVTLSCSPISGHRSVSWYQQTPGQGLQFLFEYFSETQRNKGNFPGRFSGRQFSNSRSEMNVSTLELGDSALYLCASRSGQPNTEAFFGQGTRLTVV.

This chain uses TRBV23-1 with TRBJ2-5; no clear D. TRBV23-1 is recorded as an ORF, its role being uncertain. V was pared by 11 bases and J by 3 bases, with 7 bases between. The CDR3 is 10 amino acids. In nucleotides, the CDR3 is TGCGCCTTTACCAAAGAGACCCAGTACTTC. It yields the protein CAFTKETQYF.

This chain joins TRBV12-3 or TRBV12-4 and TRBJ2-7, with TRBD2 matching 11 bases. V dropped 9 bases and J dropped 0; count of bases not matched to a gene: 4. The CDR3 is 14 residues long. The CDR3 region has the DNA TGTGCCAGTATGACTAGCGGGGACTCCTACGAGCAGTACTTC. Its translation is CASMTSGDSYEQYF.